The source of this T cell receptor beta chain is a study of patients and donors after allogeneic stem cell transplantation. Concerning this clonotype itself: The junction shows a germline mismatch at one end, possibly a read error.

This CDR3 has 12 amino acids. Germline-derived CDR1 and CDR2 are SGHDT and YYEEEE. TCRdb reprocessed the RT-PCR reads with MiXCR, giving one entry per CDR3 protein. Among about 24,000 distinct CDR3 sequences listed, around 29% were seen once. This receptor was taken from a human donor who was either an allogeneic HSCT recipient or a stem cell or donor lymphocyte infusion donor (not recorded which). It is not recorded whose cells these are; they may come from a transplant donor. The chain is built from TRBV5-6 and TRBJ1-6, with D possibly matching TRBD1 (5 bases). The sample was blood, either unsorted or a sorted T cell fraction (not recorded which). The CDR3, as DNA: TGTGCCAGCAGATTGGGGGGTTCACCCCTCCACTTT. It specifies CASRLGGSPLHF.